This TCR beta chain was recovered during a study of blood T cells in healthy people across ages. The length of the CDR3 is 16 residues. The V and J ends lost 0 bases and 9 bases respectively, with 18 bases between them. Germline CDR1 MGHRA, CDR2 YSYEKL. Broader study findings: The study found more naive CD4+ cells and higher diversity in long-lived than aged donors.

About this clonotype itself: The antigen is not known.

Primers used in a second PCR of roughly 6 to 11 cycles were a sample-barcoded 5' primer and a J-beta primer mix. MiXCR, applied by TCRdb to the 5' RACE reads, yields one record per CDR3 protein. Of 800,000 to 950,000 distinct CDR3 sequences in the sample, about 28% are singletons; the top ten hold 10% to 13%. The data were also submitted as part of a second study, on T cells of mothers and their children. This second study says: Random nucleotides (2-4) and sample barcodes were added by the M1S primer used in the second PCR. The study found thymic selection shapes TCR recombination output similarly in related and unrelated pairs. Related mother-child pairs showed slightly, non-significantly higher overlap than unrelated pairs.

The chain combines TRBV4-1 with TRBJ1-5; D is unresolved. The source is a middle-aged woman in good health. Sequenced: blood. CDR3 loop: CASSQERTAWGSPQHF. The CDR3 DNA sequence: TGCGCCAGCAGCCAAGAGAGAACGGCATGGGGTTCGCCCCAGCATTTT.